This TCR beta chain was identified during a study of post-analysis software for immune sequencing data (dated by TCRdb to the mid-2010s). A note on the overall study: Relapsing-remitting, secondary progressive and progressive-relapsing multiple sclerosis were recorded as disease courses, and subtype annotation was lacking for some patients. A subset of samples was prepared in parallel using single-end sample barcoding, then pooled and co-amplified after Illumina adapter ligation. The patient repertoires were compared against around 11 previously published healthy control repertoires obtained from donors aged roughly 6 to 26 years. Overall study results and their limits: Significantly lower normalized Chao1 diversity was found in multiple sclerosis patients than in controls, suggesting substantial peripheral T-cell clonal expansion. The control group was slightly older than the multiple sclerosis patient group. Strong co-clustering of samples prepared in the same batch was shown by direct clustering with F measure, prompting a batch-effect correction.

To demonstrate the VDJtools post-analysis software, the study profiled TCR beta repertoires from the peripheral blood of 13 young patients with multiple sclerosis. The multiple sclerosis patients were children and adolescents between roughly 6 and 16 years of age. Libraries were made using PCR. Instrument on record: Illumina HiSeq 2500. To reduce PCR and sequencing biases, unique molecular identifiers were incorporated into the TCR beta cDNA libraries. Approximately 500,000 cDNA molecules were obtained per 1 to 10 million input T cells, so each molecule approximated one T cell. Patient libraries were prepared and sequenced with the same protocol used for the earlier healthy control dataset. Samples belonging to the same batch were prepared together, multiplexed and sequenced on a shared HiSeq lane. Under the source paper's analysis protocol: Raw barcoded reads were processed with MIGEC, and single-read molecular identifier groups were discarded before consensus assembly and CDR3 extraction. Clonotype tables were post-analysed with VDJtools, normalizing diversity by down-sampling all datasets to the smallest sample size. To correct batch-related cross-sample contamination, repertoire overlap clustering matched CDR3 amino acid sequences but not nucleotide sequences. TCRdb reprocessed the public reads (quality trimming at Q25 with fastp, clone calling with MiXCR) and kept in-frame beta chains. Merged by CDR3 protein, the rows form single entries marked with the most common genes and DNA. In this record, the V and J calls reflect TCRdb's handling and not the investigators' own analysis. This sample comprises about 540,000 distinct CDR3 sequences, approximately 34% of them detected only once. In total, the top ten clones hold approximately 6% of the sample.

For this clonotype: What antigen it recognizes has not been identified. Base qualities are missing; no much larger clone stands one base away.

The sample consisted of blood. This receptor was taken from a girl aged 2 to 17 with multiple sclerosis.

The DNA sequence reads TGTGCCAGCAGCCAAGCCCAGGAGGACACAGATACGCAGTATTTT. Translation gives CASSQAQEDTDTQYF. The sequence is built from TRBV3-1 and TRBJ2-3; a tentative D call is TRBD2 (5 bases match). Measured from the cysteine to the phenylalanine, the CDR3 is 15 residues long. Only the CDR3 region is kept as DNA, spanning 45 bases read in frame from base 1. Based on the germline V gene (reference sequence), the CDR1 and CDR2 sequences are LGHDT and YNNKEL. Trimming costs V 1 base and J 2 bases, and their ends lie 10 bases apart.